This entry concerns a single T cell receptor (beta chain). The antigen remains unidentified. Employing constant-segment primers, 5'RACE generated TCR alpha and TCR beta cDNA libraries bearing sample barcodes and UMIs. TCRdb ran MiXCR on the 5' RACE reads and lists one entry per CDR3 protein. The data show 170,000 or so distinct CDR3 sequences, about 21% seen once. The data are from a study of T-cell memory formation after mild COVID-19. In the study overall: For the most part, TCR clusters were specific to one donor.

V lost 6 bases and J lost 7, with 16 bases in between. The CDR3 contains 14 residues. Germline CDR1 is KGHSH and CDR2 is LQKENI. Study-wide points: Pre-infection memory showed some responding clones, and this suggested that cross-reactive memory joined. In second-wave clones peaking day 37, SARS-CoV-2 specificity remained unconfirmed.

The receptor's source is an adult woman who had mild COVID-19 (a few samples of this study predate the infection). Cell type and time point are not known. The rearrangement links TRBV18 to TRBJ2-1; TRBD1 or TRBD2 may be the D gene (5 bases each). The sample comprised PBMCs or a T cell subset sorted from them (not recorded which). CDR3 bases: TGTGCCAGCTCCCCGGGGCAGAGGATGAATGAGCAGTTCTTC. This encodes CASSPGQRMNEQFF.